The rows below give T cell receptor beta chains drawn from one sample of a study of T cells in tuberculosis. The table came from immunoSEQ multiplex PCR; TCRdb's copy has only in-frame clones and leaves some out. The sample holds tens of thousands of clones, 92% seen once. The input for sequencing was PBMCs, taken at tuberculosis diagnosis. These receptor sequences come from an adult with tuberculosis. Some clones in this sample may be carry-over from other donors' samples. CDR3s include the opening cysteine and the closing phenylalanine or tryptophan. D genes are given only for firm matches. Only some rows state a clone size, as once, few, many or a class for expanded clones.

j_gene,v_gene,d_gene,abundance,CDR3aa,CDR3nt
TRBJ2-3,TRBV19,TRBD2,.,CASSIGLAVLTDTQYF,TGTGCCAGTAGTATTGGGCTAGCGGTACTTACAGATACGCAGTATTTT
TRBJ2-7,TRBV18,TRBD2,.,CASSPVAGGYEQYF,TGTGCCAGCTCACCCGTAGCGGGGGGCTACGAGCAGTACTTC
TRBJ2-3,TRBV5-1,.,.,CASSLGSTDTQYF,TGCGCCAGCAGTCTCGGGAGCACAGATACGCAGTATTTT
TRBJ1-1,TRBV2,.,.,CASSPRVMNTEAFF,TGTGCCAGCAGCCCCAGGGTTATGAACACTGAAGCTTTCTTT
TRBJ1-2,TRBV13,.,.,CASIPRRGAAGVRYGYTF,TGTGCCAGCATCCCGCGCCGGGGGGCGGCTGGTGTTCGCTATGGCTACACCTTC
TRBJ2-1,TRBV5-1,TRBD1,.,CASSFTGDGYNEQFF,TGCGCCAGCAGCTTTACAGGGGACGGGTACAATGAGCAGTTCTTC
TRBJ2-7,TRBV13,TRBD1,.,CASSPWTGYYEQYF,TGTGCCAGCAGCCCCTGGACAGGGTACTACGAGCAGTACTTC
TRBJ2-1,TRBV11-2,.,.,CASSLGGYNEQFF,TGTGCCAGCAGCTTGGGGGGCTACAATGAGCAGTTCTTC
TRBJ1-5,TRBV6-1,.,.,CASSGQVPASNQPQHF,TGTGCCAGCAGTGGACAGGTCCCCGCTAGCAATCAGCCCCAGCATTTT
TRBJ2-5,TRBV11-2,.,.,CASSPGNQETQYF,TGTGCCAGCAGCCCAGGGAACCAAGAGACCCAGTACTTC
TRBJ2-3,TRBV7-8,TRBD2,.,CASRGELAGGRRSTDTQYF,TGTGCCTCGCGCGGGGAACTAGCGGGGGGGCGAAGGAGCACAGATACGCAGTATTTT
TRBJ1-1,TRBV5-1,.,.,CASSLGNQGAAAFF,TGCGCCAGCAGCTTGGGCAACCAGGGTGCGGCAGCTTTCTTT
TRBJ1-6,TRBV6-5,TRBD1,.,CASSYQTGSSPLHF,TGTGCCAGCAGTTACCAGACAGGGAGTTCACCCCTCCACTTT
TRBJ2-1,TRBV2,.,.,CASGGWSSYNEQFF,TGTGCCAGCGGGGGGTGGAGCTCCTACAATGAGCAGTTCTTC
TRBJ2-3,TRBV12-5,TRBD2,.,CASGEPGTSGGDRSTDTQYF,TGTGCTAGTGGAGAGCCCGGGACTAGCGGGGGGGACAGGAGCACAGATACGCAGTATTTT
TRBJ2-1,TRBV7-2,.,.,CASSTTRYNEQFF,TGTGCCAGCAGCACTACCCGGTACAATGAGCAGTTCTTC
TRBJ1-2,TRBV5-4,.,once,CASYRGGTYGYTF,TGTGCCAGCTATAGGGGGGGGACCTATGGCTACACCTTC
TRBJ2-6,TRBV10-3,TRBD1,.,CAISDIPGGNTGANVLTF,TGTGCCATCAGTGATATTCCAGGGGGCAATACTGGGGCCAACGTCCTGACTTTC
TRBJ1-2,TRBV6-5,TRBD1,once,CASSYSTGEGYGYTF,TGTGCCAGCAGTTACTCGACAGGGGAAGGCTATGGCTACACCTTC
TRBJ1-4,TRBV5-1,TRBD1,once,CASSDQGQGGYNEKLFF,TGCGCCAGCAGCGATCAGGGACAGGGGGGTTATAATGAAAAACTGTTTTTT
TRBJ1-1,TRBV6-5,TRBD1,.,CASSPGTGLWTEAFF,TGTGCCAGCAGTCCGGGGACAGGCCTCTGGACTGAAGCTTTCTTT
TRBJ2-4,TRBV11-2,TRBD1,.,CASRTIRGRHKNIQYF,TGTGCCAGCAGAACAATCAGGGGGCGACACAAAAACATTCAGTACTTC
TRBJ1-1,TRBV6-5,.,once,CASSYGGTVNTEAFF,TGTGCCAGCAGTTACGGGGGGACTGTAAACACTGAAGCTTTCTTT
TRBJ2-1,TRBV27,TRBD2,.,CASRLTSGGTYNEQFF,TGTGCCAGCAGACTGACTAGCGGGGGGACCTACAATGAGCAGTTCTTC
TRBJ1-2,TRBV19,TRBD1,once,CASRRQDRAAAGGYTF,TGTGCCAGTAGAAGACAAGACAGGGCAGCGGCAGGAGGCTACACCTTC
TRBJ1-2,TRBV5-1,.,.,CASSLEGGDGYTF,TGCGCCAGCAGCTTGGAAGGAGGGGACGGCTACACCTTC
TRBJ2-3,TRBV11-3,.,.,CASSRDFSTDTQYF,TGTGCCAGCAGCCGGGACTTCAGCACAGATACGCAGTATTTT
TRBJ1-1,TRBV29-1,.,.,CSVARAGNTEAFF,TGCAGCGTTGCGAGGGCGGGGAACACTGAAGCTTTCTTT
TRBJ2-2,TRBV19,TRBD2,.,CASTGGSGELFF,TGTGCCAGTACGGGGGGGAGCGGGGAGCTGTTTTTT
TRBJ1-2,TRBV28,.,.,CASNLPTNYGYTF,TGTGCCAGCAACCTACCGACTAACTATGGCTACACCTTC
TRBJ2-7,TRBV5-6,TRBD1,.,CASSSRDRGKYEQYF,TGTGCCAGCAGCTCCCGGGACAGGGGTAAATACGAGCAGTACTTC
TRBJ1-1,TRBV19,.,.,CASSIGAVTEAFF,TGTGCCAGTAGTATTGGCGCGGTCACTGAAGCTTTCTTT
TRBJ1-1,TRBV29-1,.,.,CSGTRTANTEAFF,TGCAGCGGGACGAGGACAGCCAACACTGAAGCTTTCTTT
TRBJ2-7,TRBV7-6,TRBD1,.,CATLQGGGQYF,TGTGCCACCTTACAGGGGGGCGGGCAGTACTTC
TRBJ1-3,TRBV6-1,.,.,CASSAWGDGNTIYF,TGTGCCAGCAGCGCTTGGGGGGACGGAAACACCATATATTTT
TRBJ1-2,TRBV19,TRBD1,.,CASSGKVQGAAVYGYTF,TGTGCCAGTAGTGGAAAAGTACAGGGGGCAGCTGTCTATGGCTACACCTTC
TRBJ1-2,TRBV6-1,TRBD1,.,CASSPGTGSNYGYTF,TGTGCCAGCAGTCCCGGGACAGGTTCTAACTATGGCTACACCTTC
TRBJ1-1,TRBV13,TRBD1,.,CASSRGQGETEAFF,TGTGCCAGCAGTCGAGGACAGGGGGAAACTGAAGCTTTCTTT
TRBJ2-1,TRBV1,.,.,CTSSQDPPAVVLPYNEQFF,TGCACCAGCAGCCAAGACCCGCCAGCGGTCGTCTTACCCTACAATGAGCAGTTCTTC
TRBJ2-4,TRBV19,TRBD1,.,CASSIQHRGQNIQYF,TGTGCCAGTAGTATCCAACACAGGGGCCAAAACATTCAGTACTTC
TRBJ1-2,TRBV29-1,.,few,CSVEGSFYGYTF,TGCAGCGTTGAAGGGAGCTTCTATGGCTACACCTTC
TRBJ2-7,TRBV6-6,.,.,CASSSDTYEQYF,TGTGCCAGCAGTTCGGACACCTACGAGCAGTACTTC
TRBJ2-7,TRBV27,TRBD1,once,CASSLRDRVYEQYF,TGTGCCAGCAGTTTAAGGGACAGGGTCTACGAGCAGTACTTC
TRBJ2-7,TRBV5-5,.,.,CASSGGSSYEQYF,TGTGCCAGCAGCGGGGGGAGCTCCTACGAGCAGTACTTC
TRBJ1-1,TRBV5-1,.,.,CASSWVGGGPDMDPEAFF,TGCGCCAGCAGCTGGGTTGGTGGGGGCCCCGATATGGACCCTGAAGCTTTCTTT
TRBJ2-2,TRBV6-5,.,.,CASSYRQGTDTGELFF,TGTGCCAGCAGTTACCGGCAGGGTACGGACACCGGGGAGCTGTTTTTT
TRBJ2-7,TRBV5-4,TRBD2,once,CASSPGTSGNEQYF,TGTGCCAGCAGCCCTGGTACTAGCGGTAATGAGCAGTACTTC
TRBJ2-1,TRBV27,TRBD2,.,CASSATSGFEQFF,TGTGCCAGCAGTGCGACTAGCGGGTTTGAGCAGTTCTTC
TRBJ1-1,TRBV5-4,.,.,CASSIPTGLLGSTEAFF,TGTGCCAGCAGCATACCAACGGGACTCCTTGGGAGCACTGAAGCTTTCTTT
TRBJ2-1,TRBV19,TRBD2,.,CASSDSGGPHNEQFF,TGTGCCAGTAGTGATAGCGGGGGGCCACACAATGAGCAGTTCTTC